This TCR beta chain was observed in a study of beta chain features in type 1 diabetes. Background on the study: The patients were much like the healthy donors in age, gender and cell yields.

This clone has just a few counts. The antigen is unknown. Study results and caveats: There was no resolution here of whether HLA type influences TCRB rearrangement. A closer apparent resemblance between naive, central memory and Treg TCRB repertoires was seen in patients than in healthy donors. Moderate but significant shortening of TCRB CDR3s was recorded in all four CD4+ subsets from Type 1 diabetes patients. Insertions were fewer and deletions more numerous at VDJ junctions in type 1 diabetes patients.

Germline trimming cut 1 base from V and 6 bases from J; bases unmatched to any gene: 3. Germline CDR1 and CDR2: MNHNY and SVGAGI (reference sequence). This CDR3 has 13 amino acids. The authors reverse transcribed all of the isolated RNA, so sequencing captured expressed TCRB transcripts. Repertoires were generated with immunoSEQ multiplex PCR, while TCRdb's copy carries only in-frame clones and drops some. Of hundreds of thousands of clones listed, 13% were seen once; the top ten hold roughly 0.022%. The chain joins TRBV6-6 to TRBJ2-7; TRBD2 matches at 7 bases. The sequence came from a man between 18 and 29 years old with type 1 diabetes. The sequenced sample consisted of naive CD4+ T cells from blood. CDR3: CASSYWASGEQYF. CDR3 sequence (DNA): TGTGCCAGCAGTTACTGGGCTAGCGGCGAGCAGTACTTC.